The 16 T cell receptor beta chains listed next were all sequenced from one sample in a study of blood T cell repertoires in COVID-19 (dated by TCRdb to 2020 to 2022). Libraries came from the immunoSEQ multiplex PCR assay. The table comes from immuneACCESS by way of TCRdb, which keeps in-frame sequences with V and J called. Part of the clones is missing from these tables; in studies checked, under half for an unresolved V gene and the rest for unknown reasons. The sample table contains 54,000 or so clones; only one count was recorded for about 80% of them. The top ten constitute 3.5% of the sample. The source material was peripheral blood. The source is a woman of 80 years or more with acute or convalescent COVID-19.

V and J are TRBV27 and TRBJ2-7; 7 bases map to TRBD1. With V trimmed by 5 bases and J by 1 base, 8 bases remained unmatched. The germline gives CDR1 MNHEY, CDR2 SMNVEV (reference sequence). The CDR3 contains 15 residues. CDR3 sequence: CASSPGTAISYEQYF. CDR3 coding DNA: TGTGCCAGCAGTCCAGGGACAGCGATTTCCTACGAGCAGTACTTC.

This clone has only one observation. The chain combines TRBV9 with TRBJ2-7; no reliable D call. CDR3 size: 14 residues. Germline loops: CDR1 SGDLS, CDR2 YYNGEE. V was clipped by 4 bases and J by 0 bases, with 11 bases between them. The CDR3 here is CASSPPGSSYEQYF. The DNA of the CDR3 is TGTGCCAGCAGCCCCCCCGGGTCCTCCTACGAGCAGTACTTC.

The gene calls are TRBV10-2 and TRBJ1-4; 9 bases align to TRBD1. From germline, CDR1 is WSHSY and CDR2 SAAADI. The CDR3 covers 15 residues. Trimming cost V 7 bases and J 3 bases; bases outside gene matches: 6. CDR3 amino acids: CASKLQGASNEKLFF. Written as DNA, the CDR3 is TGCGCCAGCAAGTTACAGGGGGCCTCTAATGAAAAACTGTTTTTT.

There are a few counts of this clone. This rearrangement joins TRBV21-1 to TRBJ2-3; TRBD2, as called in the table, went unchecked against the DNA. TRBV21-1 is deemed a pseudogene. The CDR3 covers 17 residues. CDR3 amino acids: CASSPGLAGGPPDTQYF. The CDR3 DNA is TGTGCCAGCAGCCCGGGACTAGCGGGAGGGCCCCCAGATACGCAGTATTTT.

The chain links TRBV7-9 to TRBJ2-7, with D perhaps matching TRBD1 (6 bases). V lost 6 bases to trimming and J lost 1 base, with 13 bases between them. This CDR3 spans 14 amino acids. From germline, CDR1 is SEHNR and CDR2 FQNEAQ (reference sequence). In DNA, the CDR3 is TGTGCCAGCAGTTCGAGGACAGAGTCCTACGAGCAGTACTTC. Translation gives CASSSRTESYEQYF.

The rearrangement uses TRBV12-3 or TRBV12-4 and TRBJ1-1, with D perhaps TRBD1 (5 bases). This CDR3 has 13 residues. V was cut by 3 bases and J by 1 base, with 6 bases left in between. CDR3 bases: TGTGCCAGCAGTTTCGGGGGGAACACTGAAGCTTTCTTT. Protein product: CASSFGGNTEAFF.

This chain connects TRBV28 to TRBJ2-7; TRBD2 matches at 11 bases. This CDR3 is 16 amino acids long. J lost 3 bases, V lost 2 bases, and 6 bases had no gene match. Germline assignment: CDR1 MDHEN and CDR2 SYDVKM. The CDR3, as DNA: TGTGCCAGCAGTTTACTGGGACTAGCGGAATACTACGAGCAGTACTTC. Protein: CASSLLGLAEYYEQYF. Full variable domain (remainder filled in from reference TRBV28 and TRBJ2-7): DVKVTQSSRYLVKRTGEKVFLECVQDMDHENMFWYRQDPGLGLRLIYFSYDVKMKEKGDIPEGYSVSREKKERFSLILESASTNQTSMYLCASSLLGLAEYYEQYFGPGTRLTVT.

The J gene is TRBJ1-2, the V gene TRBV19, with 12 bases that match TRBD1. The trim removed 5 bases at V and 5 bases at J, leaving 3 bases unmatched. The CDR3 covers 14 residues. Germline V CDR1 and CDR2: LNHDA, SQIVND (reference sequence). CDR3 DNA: TGTGCCAGTAGTGGGACAGGGGGCTCGTATGGCTACACCTTC. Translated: CASSGTGGSYGYTF.

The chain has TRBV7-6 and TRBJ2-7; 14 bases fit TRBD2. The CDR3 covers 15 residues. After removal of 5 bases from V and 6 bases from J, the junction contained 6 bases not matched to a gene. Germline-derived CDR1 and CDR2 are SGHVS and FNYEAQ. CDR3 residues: CASSQAGTSGSEQYF. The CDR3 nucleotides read TGTGCCAGCAGCCAGGCAGGGACTAGCGGGAGCGAGCAGTACTTC.

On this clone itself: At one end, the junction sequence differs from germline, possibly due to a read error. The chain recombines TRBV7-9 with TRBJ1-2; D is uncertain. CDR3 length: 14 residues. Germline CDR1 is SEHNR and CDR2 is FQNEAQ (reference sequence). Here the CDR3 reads CASSHRQVDYGHTF. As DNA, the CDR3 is TGTGCCAGCAGCCACCGACAAGTTGACTATGGCCACACCTTC.

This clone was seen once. The CDR3: CASSFRRESGELFF. The CDR3 bases are TGTGCCAGCAGCTTCAGAAGGGAGTCCGGGGAGCTGTTTTTT. The rearrangement joins TRBV7-2 to TRBJ2-2; D perhaps matches TRBD2 (5 bases). The length of the CDR3 is 14 residues. V was pared by 3 bases and J by 6 bases, with 11 bases between. Germline lookup yields CDR1 SGHTA and CDR2 FQGNSA.

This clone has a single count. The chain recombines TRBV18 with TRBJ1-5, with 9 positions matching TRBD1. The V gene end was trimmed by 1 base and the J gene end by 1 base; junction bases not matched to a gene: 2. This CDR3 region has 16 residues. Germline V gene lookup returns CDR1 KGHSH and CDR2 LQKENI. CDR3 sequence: CASSPQGTGSNQPQHF. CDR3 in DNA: TGTGCCAGCTCACCACAAGGGACAGGGAGCAATCAGCCCCAGCATTTT.

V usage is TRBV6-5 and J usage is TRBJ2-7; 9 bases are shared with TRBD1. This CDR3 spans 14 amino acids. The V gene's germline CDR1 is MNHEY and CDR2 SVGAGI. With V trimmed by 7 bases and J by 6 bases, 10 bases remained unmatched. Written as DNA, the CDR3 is TGTGCCAGCATCTGGGGACAGGGCCTGGGCGAGCAGTACTTC. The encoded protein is CASIWGQGLGEQYF.

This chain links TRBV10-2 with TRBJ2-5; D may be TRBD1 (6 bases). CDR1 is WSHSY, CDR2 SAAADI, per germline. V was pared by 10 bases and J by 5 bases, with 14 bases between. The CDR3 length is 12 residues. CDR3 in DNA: TGCGCCACCACCACAGGGTCCGAGACCCAGTACTTC. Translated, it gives CATTTGSETQYF.

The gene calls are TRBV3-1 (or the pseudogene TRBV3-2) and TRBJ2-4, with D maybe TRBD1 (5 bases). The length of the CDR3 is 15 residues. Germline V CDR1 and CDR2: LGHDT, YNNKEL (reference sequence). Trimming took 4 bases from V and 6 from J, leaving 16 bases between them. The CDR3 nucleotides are TGTGCCAGCAGCCGGATAAGGGGTAATGGAAACATTCAGTACTTC. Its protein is CASSRIRGNGNIQYF.

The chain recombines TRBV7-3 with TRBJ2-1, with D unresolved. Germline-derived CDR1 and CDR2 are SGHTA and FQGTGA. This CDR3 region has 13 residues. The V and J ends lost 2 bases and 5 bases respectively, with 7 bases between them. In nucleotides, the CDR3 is TGTGCCAGCAGCTTATGGCCCGACAATGAGCAGTTCTTC. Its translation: CASSLWPDNEQFF.